This paragraph reports one T cell receptor (beta chain). Its target is not known. The source of the sample is a study of T cell responses to AZD1222 COVID-19 vaccine. Assay used: immunoSEQ multiplex PCR; TCRdb lists only in-frame clones, some missing. This sample has 200,000 to 250,000 clones, with more than 85% found just once. The V gene lost 0 bases and the J gene lost 8 bases, with 13 bases spanning the gap. The germline gives CDR1 GTSNPN, CDR2 SVGIG (reference sequence). This CDR3 contains 14 residues. Broader study findings: Spike was spanned by vaccine-associated CD4 TCRs, with dominance at 160-218 and 743-854. Without day 14 samples, only post-peak T cell repertoires were studied. White British ancestry dominated among donors, who included more females, and clonal diversity was possibly underestimated. In the spike-specific TCR repertoire, nearly half reportedly target unmutated variant regions.

The sample was peripheral blood, taken on day 0 of MenACWY control vaccination. This chain connects TRBV30 to TRBJ1-4; D uncertain. This sequence originates from an adult in good health. The DNA of the CDR3 is TGTGCCTGGAGTGTACAGAGCGGGCGGGAAAAACTGTTTTTT. It encodes CAWSVQSGREKLFF.